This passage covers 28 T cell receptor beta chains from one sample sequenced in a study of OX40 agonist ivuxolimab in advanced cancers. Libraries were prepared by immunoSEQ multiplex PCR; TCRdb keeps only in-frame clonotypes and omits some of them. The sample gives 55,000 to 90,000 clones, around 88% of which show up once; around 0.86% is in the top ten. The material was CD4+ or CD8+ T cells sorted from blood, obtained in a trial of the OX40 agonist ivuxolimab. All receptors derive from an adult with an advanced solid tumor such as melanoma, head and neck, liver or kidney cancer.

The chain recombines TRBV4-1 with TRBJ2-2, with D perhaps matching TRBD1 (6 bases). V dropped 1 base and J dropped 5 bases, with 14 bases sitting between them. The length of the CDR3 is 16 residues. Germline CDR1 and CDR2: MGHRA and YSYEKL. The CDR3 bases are TGCGCCAGCAGCCAAGGATACAGGGTGAGGACCGGGGAGCTGTTTTTT. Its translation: CASSQGYRVRTGELFF.

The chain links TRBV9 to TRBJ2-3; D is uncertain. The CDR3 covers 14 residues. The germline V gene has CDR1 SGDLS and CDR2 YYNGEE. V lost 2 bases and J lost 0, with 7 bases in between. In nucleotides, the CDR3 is TGTGCCAGCAGCGTCCTGGCAAGCACAGATACGCAGTATTTT. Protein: CASSVLASTDTQYF.

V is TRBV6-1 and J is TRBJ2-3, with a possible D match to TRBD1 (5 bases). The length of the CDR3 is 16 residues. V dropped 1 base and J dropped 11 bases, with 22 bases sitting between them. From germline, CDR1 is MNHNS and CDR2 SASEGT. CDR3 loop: CASSEVTGWGGTMQYF. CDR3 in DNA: TGTGCCAGCAGTGAAGTCACCGGCTGGGGCGGTACCATGCAGTATTTT.

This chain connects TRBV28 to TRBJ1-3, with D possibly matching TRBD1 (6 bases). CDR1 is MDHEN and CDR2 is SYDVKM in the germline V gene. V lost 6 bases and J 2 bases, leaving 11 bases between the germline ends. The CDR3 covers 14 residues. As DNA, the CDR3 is TGTGCCAGCAGCCTACAGGGAGCTGGAAACACCATATATTTT. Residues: CASSLQGAGNTIYF.

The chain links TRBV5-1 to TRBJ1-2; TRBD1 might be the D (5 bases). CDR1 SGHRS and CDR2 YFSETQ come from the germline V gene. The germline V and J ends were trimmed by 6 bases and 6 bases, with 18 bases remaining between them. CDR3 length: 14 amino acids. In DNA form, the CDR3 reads TGCGCCAGCACCTTTAGCGACAGACGAGATGGCTACACCTTC. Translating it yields CASTFSDRRDGYTF.

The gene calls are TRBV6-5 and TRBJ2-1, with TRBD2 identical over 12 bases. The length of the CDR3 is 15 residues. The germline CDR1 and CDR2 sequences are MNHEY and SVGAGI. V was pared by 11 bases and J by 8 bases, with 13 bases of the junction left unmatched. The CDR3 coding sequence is TGTGCCGCCCACCCCCTAGCGGGAGGGTTCGATGAGCAGTTCTTC. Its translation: CAAHPLAGGFDEQFF.

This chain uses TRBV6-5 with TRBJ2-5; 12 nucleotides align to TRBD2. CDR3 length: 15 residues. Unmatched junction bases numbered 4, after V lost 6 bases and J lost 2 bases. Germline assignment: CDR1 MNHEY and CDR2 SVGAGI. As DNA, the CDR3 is TGTGCCAGCAGGAGACTAGCGGGGGCTCAAGAGACCCAGTACTTC. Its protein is CASRRLAGAQETQYF.

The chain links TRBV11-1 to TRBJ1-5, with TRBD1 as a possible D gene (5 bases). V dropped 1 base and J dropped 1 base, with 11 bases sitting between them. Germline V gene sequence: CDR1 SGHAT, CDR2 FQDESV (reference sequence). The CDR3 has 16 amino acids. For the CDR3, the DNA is TGTGCCAGCAGCTTAGACGGCAGGGACAGCAATCAGCCCCAGCATTTT. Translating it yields CASSLDGRDSNQPQHF. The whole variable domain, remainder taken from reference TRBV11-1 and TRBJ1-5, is EAEVAQSPRYKITEKSQAVAFWCDPISGHATLYWYRQILGQGPELLVQFQDESVVDDSQLPKDRFSAERLKGVDSTLKIQPAELGDSAMYLCASSLDGRDSNQPQHFGDGTRLSIL.

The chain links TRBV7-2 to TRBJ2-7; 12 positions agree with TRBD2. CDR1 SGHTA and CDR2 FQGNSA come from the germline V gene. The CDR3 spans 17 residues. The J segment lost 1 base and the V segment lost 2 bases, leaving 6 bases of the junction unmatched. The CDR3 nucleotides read TGTGCCAGCAGCTTATTCCTAGCGGGGGGGCCTTCCTACGAGCAGTACTTC. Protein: CASSLFLAGGPSYEQYF.

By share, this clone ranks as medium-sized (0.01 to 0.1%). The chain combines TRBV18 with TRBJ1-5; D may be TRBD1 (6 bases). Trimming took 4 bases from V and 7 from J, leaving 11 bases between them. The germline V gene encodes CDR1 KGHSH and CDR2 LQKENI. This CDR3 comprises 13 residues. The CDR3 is CASSQGGSQPQHF. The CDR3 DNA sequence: TGTGCCAGCTCACAGGGGGGCTCGCAGCCCCAGCATTTT.

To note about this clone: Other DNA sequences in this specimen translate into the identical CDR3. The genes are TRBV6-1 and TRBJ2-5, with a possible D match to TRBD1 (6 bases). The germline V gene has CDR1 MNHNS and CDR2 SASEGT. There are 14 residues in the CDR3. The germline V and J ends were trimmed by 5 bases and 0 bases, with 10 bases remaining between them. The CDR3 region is CASSIGQNQETQYF. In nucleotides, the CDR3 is TGTGCCAGCAGTATAGGACAGAACCAAGAGACCCAGTACTTC.

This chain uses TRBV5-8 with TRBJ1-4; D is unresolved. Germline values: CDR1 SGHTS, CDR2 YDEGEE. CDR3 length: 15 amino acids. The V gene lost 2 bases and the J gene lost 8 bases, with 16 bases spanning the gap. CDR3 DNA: TGTGCCAGCAGCTTCTGGTCCTTCGCAGGCGAAAAACTGTTTTTT. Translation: CASSFWSFAGEKLFF.

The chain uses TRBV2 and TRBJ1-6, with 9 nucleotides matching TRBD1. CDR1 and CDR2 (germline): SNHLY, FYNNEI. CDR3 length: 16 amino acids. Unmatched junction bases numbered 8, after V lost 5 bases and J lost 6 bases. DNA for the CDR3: TGTGCCAGCAGTCGGACAGGGGCCGCATCTAATTCACCCCTCCACTTT. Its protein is CASSRTGAASNSPLHF.

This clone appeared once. In nucleotides, the CDR3 is TGTGCCAGCAGTTACTCGATAGTGAAAAGCGGGGAGCTGTTTTTT. It codes for CASSYSIVKSGELFF. The chain links TRBV6-5 to TRBJ2-2; D remains unclear. The CDR3 has 15 residues. Trimming stripped 0 bases from V and 7 bases from J, with 12 bases between. In germline, CDR1 is MNHEY, CDR2 SVGAGI.

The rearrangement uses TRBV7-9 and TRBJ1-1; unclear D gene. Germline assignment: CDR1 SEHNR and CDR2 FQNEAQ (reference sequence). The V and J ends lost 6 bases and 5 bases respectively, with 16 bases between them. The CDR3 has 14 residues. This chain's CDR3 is CASSPGPTRTEAFF. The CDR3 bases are TGTGCCAGCAGTCCGGGCCCCACTCGAACTGAAGCTTTCTTT.

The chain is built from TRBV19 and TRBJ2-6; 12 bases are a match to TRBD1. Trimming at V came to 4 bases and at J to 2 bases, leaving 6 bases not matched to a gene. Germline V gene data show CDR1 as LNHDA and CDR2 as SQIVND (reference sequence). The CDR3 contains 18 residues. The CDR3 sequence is CASSTRGTGGAGANVLTF. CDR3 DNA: TGTGCCAGTAGTACTCGTGGGACAGGGGGCGCTGGGGCCAACGTCCTGACTTTC.

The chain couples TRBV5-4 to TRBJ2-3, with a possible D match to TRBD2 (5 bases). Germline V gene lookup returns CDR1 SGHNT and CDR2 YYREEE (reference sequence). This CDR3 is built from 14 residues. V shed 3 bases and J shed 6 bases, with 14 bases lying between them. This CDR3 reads CASSWEYIADTQYF. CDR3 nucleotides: TGTGCCAGCAGCTGGGAGTACATTGCGGATACGCAGTATTTT.

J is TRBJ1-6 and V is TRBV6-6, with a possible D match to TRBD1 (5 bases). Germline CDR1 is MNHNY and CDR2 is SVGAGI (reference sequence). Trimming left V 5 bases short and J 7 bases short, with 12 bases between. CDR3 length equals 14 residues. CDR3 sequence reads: CASSRQYGNSPLHF. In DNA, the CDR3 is TGTGCCAGCAGTCGACAGTACGGGAATTCACCCCTCCACTTT.

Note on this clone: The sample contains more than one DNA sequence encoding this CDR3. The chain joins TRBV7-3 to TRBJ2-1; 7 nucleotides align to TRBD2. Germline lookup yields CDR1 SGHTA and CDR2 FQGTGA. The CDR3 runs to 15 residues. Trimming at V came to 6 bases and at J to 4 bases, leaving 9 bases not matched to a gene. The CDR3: CASSLSGTTYNEQFF. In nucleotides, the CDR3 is TGTGCCAGCAGTCTTTCCGGGACTACATACAATGAGCAGTTCTTC.

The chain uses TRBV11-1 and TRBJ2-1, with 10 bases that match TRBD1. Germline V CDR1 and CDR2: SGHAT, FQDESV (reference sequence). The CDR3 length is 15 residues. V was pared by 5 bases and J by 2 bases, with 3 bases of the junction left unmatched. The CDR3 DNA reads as TGTGCCAGCAGCGTGGGGACAGGGGCCTACAATGAGCAGTTCTTC. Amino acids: CASSVGTGAYNEQFF.

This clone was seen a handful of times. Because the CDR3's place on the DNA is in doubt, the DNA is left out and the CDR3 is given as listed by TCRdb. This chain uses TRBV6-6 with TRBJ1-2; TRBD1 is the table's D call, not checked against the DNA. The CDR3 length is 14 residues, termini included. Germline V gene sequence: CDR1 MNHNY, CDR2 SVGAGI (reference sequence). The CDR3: CASILGQGGGGYTF.

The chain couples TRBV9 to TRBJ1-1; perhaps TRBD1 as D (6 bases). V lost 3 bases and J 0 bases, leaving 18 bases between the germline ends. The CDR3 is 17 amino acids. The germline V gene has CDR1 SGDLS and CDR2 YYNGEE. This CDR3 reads CASSAALGANLNTEAFF. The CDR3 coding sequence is TGTGCCAGCAGCGCCGCCCTGGGGGCGAACCTGAACACTGAAGCTTTCTTT.

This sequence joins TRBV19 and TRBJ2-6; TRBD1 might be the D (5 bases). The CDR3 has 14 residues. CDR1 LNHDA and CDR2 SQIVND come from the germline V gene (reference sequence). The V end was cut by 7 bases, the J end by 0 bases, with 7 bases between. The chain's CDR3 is CASKDTSGANVLTF. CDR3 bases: TGTGCCAGTAAGGACACCTCTGGGGCCAACGTCCTGACTTTC.

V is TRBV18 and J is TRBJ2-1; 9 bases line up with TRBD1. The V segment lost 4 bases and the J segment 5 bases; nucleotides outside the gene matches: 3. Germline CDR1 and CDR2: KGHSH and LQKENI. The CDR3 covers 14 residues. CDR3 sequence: CASSQRTGDNEQFF. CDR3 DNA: TGTGCCAGCTCACAACGGACAGGGGACAATGAGCAGTTCTTC.

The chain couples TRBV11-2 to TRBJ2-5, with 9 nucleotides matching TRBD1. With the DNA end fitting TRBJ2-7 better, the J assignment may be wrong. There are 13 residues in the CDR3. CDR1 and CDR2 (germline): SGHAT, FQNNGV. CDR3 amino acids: CASSQDRGYEQYF. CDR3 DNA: TGTGCCAGCAGCCAGGACAGGGGCTACGAGCAGTACTTC.

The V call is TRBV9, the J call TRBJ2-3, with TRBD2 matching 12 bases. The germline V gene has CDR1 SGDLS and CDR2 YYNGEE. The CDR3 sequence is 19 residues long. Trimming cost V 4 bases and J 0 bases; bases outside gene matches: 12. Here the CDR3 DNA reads TGTGCCAGCAGCTCTGGGAGGCTAGCGGGAGGGCCCAGCACAGATACGCAGTATTTT. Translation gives CASSSGRLAGGPSTDTQYF.

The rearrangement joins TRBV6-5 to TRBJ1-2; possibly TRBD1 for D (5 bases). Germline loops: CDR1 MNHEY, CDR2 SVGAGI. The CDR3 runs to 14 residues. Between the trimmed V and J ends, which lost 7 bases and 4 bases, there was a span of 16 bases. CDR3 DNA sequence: TGTGCCAGCACAAACGGGCAGGGTGTCTATGGCTACACCTTC. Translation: CASTNGQGVYGYTF.

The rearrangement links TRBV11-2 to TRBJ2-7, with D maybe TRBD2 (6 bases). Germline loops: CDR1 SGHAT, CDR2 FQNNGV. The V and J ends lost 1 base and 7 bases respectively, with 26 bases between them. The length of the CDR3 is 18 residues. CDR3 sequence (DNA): TGTGCCAGCAGCTTAGTTAGGGAGGTGGCGGCTAGCGTTCGGGAGCAGTACTTC. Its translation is CASSLVREVAASVREQYF.